A selection of T cell receptor beta chains follows, all from one sample in a study of cytomegalovirus exposure and HLA in healthy donors. The assay was immunoSEQ multiplex PCR, and TCRdb's table has in-frame clones only and misses some. The table lists approximately 140,000 clones, just over 85% of them singletons. Sequencing used PBMCs. Receptors originate from a young woman in good health and CMV-seropositive. The CDR3 runs from the conserved cysteine through the conserved F or W. A D gene is named only where the DNA matches it firmly. Expanded clones are given a class, and other clones once, few, many or no size at all.

v_call	d_call	clone_size	j_call	cdr3_nt	cdr3_aa
TRBV5-1	.	.	TRBJ2-3	TGCGCCAGCAGAACAAAGGACTGGAGCACAGATACGCAGTATTTT	CASRTKDWSTDTQYF
TRBV5-1	TRBD1	.	TRBJ1-2	TGCGCCAGCAGCTTGGAAGCAGGGGGGAACTATGGCTACACCTTC	CASSLEAGGNYGYTF
TRBV7-2	.	.	TRBJ1-2	TGTGCCAGCAGCTTAGGTGCGGACAGAAGGTCCTATGGCTACACCTTC	CASSLGADRRSYGYTF
TRBV9	.	once	TRBJ2-3	TGTGCCAGCAGCGTAGAAACTAGTCCCAATACGCAGTATTTT	CASSVETSPNTQYF
TRBV7-8	.	few	TRBJ1-1	TGTGCCAGCAGCTTAGGTCCAGGGGCAGCTTTCTTT	CASSLGPGAAFF
TRBV27	.	.	TRBJ1-1	TGTGCCAGCAGTGAGTATACAGAGAACACTGAAGCTTTCTTT	CASSEYTENTEAFF
TRBV7-9	.	.	TRBJ1-1	TGTGCCATTCCACAGTCAGGTCGCACTGAAGCTTTCTTT	CAIPQSGRTEAFF
TRBV27	TRBD1	.	TRBJ2-2	TGTGCCAGCAACAAAGAAGGAAGGGGGCGTACGAACACCGGGGAGCTGTTTTTT	CASNKEGRGRTNTGELFF
TRBV19	.	.	TRBJ2-2	TGTGCCAGTCGTGGTACGGGACACATAAACACCGGGGAGCTGTTTTTT	CASRGTGHINTGELFF
TRBV7-2	.	.	TRBJ2-3	TGTGCCAGCAGCTTAGATCCAGGGCCCACAGATACGCAGTATTTT	CASSLDPGPTDTQYF
TRBV7-3	.	.	TRBJ2-1	TGTGCCAGCAGTCGGGGGGCGGAATACAATGAGCAGTTCTTC	CASSRGAEYNEQFF